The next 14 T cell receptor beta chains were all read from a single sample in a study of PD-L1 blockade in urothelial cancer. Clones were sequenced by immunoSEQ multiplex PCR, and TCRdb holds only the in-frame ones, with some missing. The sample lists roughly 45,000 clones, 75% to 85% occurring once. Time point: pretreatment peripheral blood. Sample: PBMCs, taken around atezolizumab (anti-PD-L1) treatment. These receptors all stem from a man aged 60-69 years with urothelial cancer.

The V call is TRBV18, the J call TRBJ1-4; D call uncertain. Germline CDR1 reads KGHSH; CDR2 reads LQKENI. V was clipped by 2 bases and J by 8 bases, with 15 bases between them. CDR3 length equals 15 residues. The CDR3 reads CASSPSASAGEKLFF. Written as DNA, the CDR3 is TGTGCCAGCTCACCATCGGCAAGCGCCGGGGAAAAACTGTTTTTT.

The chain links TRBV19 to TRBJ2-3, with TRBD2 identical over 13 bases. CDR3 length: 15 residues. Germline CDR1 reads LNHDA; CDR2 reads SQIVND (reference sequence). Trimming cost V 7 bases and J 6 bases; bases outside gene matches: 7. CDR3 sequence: CASIRTSGSTDTQYF. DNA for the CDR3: TGTGCCAGTATCCGGACTAGCGGGAGTACGGATACGCAGTATTTT.

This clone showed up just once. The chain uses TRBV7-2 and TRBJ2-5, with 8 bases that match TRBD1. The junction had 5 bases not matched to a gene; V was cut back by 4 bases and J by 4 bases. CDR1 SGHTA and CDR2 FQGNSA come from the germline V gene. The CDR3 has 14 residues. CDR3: CASSSDRGGETQYF. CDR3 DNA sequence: TGTGCCAGCAGCTCCGACAGGGGAGGAGAGACCCAGTACTTC. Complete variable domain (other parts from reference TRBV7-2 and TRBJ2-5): GAGVSQSPSNKVTEKGKDVELRCDPISGHTALYWYRQSLGQGLEFLIYFQGNSAPDKSGLPSDRFSAERTGGSVSTLTIQRTQQEDSAVYLCASSSDRGGETQYFGPGTRLLVL.

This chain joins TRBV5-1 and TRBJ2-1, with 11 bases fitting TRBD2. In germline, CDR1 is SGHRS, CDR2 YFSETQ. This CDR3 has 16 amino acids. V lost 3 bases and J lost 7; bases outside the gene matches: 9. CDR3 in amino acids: CASSSGLAGPVNEQFF. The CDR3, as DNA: TGCGCCAGCAGCTCCGGACTAGCGGGTCCTGTAAATGAGCAGTTCTTC. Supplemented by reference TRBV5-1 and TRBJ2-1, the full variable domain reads KAGVTQTPRYLIKTRGQQVTLSCSPISGHRSVSWYQQTPGQGLQFLFEYFSETQRNKGNFPGRFSGRQFSNSRSEMNVSTLELGDSALYLCASSSGLAGPVNEQFFGPGTRLTVL.

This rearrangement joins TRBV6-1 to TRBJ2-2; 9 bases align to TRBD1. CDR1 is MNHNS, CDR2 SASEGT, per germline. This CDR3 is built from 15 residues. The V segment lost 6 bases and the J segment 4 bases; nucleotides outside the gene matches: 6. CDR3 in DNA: TGTGCCAGCAGCCACAGGGGGCCCGGCACCGGGGAGCTGTTTTTT. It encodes CASSHRGPGTGELFF.

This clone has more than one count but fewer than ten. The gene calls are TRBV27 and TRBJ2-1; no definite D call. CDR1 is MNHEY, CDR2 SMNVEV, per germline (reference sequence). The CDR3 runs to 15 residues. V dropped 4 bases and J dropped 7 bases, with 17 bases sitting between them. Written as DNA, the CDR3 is TGTGCCAGCAGTTACCTGGCGGATCCTAGTAATGAGCAGTTCTTC. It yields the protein CASSYLADPSNEQFF.

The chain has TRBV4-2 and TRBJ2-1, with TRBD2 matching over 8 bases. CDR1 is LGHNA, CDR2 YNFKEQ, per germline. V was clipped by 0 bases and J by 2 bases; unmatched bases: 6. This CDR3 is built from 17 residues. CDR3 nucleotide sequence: TGTGCCAGCAGCCAAGAGGGTAGCGGGGTCACCTACAATGAGCAGTTCTTC. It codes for CASSQEGSGVTYNEQFF.

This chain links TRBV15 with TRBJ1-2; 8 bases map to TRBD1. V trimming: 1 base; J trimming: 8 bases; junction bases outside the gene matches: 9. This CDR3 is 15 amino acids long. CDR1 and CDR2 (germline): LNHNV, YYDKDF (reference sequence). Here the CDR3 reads CATSRASGGLRGYTF. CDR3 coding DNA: TGTGCCACCAGCAGAGCTTCAGGGGGCTTGCGGGGCTACACCTTC.

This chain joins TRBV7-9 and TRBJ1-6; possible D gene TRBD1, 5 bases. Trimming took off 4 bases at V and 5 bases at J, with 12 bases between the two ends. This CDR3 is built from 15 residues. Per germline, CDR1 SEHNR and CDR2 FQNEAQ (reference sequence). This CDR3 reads CASSSRGGDNSPLHF. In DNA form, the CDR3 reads TGTGCCAGCAGCTCGCGGGGGGGGGATAATTCACCCCTCCACTTT.

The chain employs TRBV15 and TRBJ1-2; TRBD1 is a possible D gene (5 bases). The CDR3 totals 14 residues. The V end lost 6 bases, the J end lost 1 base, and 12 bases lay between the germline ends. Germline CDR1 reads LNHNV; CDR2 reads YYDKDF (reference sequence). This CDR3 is CATRTSTVNYGYTF. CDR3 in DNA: TGTGCCACCAGGACGTCGACAGTTAACTATGGCTACACCTTC.

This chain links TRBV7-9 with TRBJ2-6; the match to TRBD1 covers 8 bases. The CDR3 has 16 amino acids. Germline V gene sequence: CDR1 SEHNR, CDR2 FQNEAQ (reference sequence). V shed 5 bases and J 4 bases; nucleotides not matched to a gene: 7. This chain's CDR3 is CASSVQGAPGANVLTF. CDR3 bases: TGTGCCAGCAGCGTTCAGGGGGCGCCCGGGGCCAACGTCCTGACTTTC.

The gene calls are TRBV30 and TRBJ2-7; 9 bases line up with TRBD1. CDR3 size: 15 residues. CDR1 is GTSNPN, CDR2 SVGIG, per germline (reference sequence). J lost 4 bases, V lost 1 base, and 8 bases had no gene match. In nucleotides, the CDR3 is TGTGCCTGGAGTGGGGACAGGGACCTCTTTTACGAGCAGTACTTC. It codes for CAWSGDRDLFYEQYF. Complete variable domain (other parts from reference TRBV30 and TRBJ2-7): SQTIHQWPATLVQPVGSPLSLECTVEGTSNPNLYWYRQAAGRGLQLLFYSVGIGQISSEVPQNLSASRPQDRQFILSSKKLLLSDSGFYLCAWSGDRDLFYEQYFGPGTRLTVT.

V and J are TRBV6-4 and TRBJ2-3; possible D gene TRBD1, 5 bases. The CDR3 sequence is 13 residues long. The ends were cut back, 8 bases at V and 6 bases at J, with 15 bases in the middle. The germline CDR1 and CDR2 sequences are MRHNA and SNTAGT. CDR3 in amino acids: CASGQGHQDTQYF. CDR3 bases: TGTGCCAGCGGGCAGGGCCACCAGGATACGCAGTATTTT.

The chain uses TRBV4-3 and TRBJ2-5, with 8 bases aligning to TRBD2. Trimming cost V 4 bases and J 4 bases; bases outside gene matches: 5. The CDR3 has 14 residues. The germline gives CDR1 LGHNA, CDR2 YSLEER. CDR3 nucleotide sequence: TGCGCCAGCAGCCTAATAGCGGGGTCAGAGACCCAGTACTTC. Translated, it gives CASSLIAGSETQYF.